The 16 T cell receptor beta chains reported below all come from one sample, sequenced in a study of blood T cell repertoires in COVID-19 (dated by TCRdb to 2018 to 2020). The protocol used for the library was the immunoSEQ multiplex PCR assay. Imported from immuneACCESS, the table was reduced by TCRdb to in-frame sequences with V and J called. These copies leave out some clones; in studies compared against another copy, an unresolved V gene accounts for under half, and the cause of the remainder is not known. Recorded for this sample are roughly 90,000 clones; about 80% of them occurred a single time. The ten largest clones take up around 2.1% of the sample. The sample was peripheral blood. The receptors come from a woman in her 70s with acute or convalescent COVID-19.

The V gene is TRBV11-3, the J gene TRBJ1-3; 7 nucleotides match TRBD1. This CDR3 region has 14 residues. The germline gives CDR1 SGHNT, CDR2 YENEEA. V was pared by 7 bases and J by 4 bases, with 7 bases of the junction left unmatched. CDR3 nucleotide sequence: TGTGCCAGCAACATTCAGGGGGTCGGAAACACCATATATTTT. Protein product: CASNIQGVGNTIYF.

CDR3 in DNA: TGTGCCAGCAGCTTAATAGCGGGGGGAGAGACCCAGTACTTC. Protein product: CASSLIAGGETQYF. The V call is TRBV7-3, the J call TRBJ2-5, with TRBD2 identical over 10 bases. Germline V gene lookup returns CDR1 SGHTA and CDR2 FQGTGA. CDR3 length: 14 residues. Trimming removed 1 base from V and 4 bases from J; junction bases left unmatched: 0.

The chain's CDR3 is CASSPRTGALGEKLFF. CDR3 sequence (DNA): TGTGCCAGCTCACCACGGACAGGGGCGTTAGGAGAAAAACTGTTTTTT. This chain connects TRBV18 to TRBJ1-4, with 9 nucleotides matching TRBD1. Trimming removed 1 base from V and 8 bases from J; junction bases left unmatched: 8. CDR1 and CDR2 from the germline V gene are KGHSH and LQKENI. CDR3 length: 16 amino acids.

This clone was seen only once. The chain employs TRBV7-9 and TRBJ2-2; TRBD2 is a possible D gene (6 bases). Trimming stripped 5 bases from V and 2 bases from J, with 18 bases between. CDR3 length: 17 amino acids. Looked up from germline, CDR1 is SEHNR and CDR2 is FQNEAQ (reference sequence). The CDR3 bases are TGTGCCAGCAGCCCATTTTGGGCGGGGCGTAACACCGGGGAGCTGTTTTTT. Residues: CASSPFWAGRNTGELFF.

The chain couples TRBV11-2 to TRBJ1-4, with D perhaps matching TRBD1 (6 bases). Looked up from germline, CDR1 is SGHAT and CDR2 is FQNNGV. This CDR3 has 15 residues. The V and J ends lost 1 base and 1 base respectively, with 7 bases between them. The CDR3 nucleotides are TGTGCCAGCAGCTTAGGGGGGCTAACTAATGAAAAACTGTTTTTT. Protein: CASSLGGLTNEKLFF.

This clone was observed a few times. The chain couples TRBV25-1 to TRBJ1-1, with 9 bases fitting TRBD1. Germline V gene data show CDR1 as MGHDK and CDR2 as SYGVNS. V shed 6 bases and J 5 bases; nucleotides not matched to a gene: 7. This CDR3 has 14 amino acids. The CDR3 DNA is TGTGCCAGCAGAGATACAGGGGGCCCAACTGAAGCTTTCTTT. Protein product: CASRDTGGPTEAFF.

V is TRBV25-1 and J is TRBJ1-3; D gene ambiguous. CDR3 length: 15 residues. Germline-derived CDR1 and CDR2 are MGHDK and SYGVNS. Trimming stripped 0 bases from V and 0 bases from J, with 6 bases between. The CDR3: CASSEYLSSGNTIYF. Written as DNA, the CDR3 is TGTGCCAGCAGTGAATATCTAAGCTCTGGAAACACCATATATTTT.

The J gene is TRBJ1-2, the V gene TRBV5-1; 7 bases are a match to TRBD1. The CDR3 extends over 15 amino acids. Unmatched junction bases numbered 7, after V lost 2 bases and J lost 3 bases. Germline assignment: CDR1 SGHRS and CDR2 YFSETQ. The CDR3 nucleotides read TGCGCCAGCAGCTTAGAGGGACAGTCGGACTATGGCTACACCTTC. Translating it yields CASSLEGQSDYGYTF.

V and J are TRBV27 and TRBJ1-6; D call uncertain. Trimming pared 4 bases from V and 7 bases from J, leaving 20 bases between. CDR1 is MNHEY, CDR2 SMNVEV, per germline (reference sequence). CDR3 length equals 17 residues. CDR3 bases: TGTGCCAGCAGTTCCCCCCTCACGGAGGGTCGGAATTCACCCCTCCACTTT. Its protein is CASSSPLTEGRNSPLHF.

The chain joins TRBV2 to TRBJ1-2; TRBD1 matches 8 bases. The germline V gene has CDR1 SNHLY and CDR2 FYNNEI. After removal of 4 bases from V and 7 bases from J, the junction contained 5 bases not matched to a gene. This CDR3 contains 13 residues. The DNA of the CDR3 is TGTGCCAGCAGTGTCCAGGGGGCGCGTGGCTACACCTTC. Encoded protein: CASSVQGARGYTF.

This clone occurred a few times. The rearrangement links TRBV15 to TRBJ1-2; TRBD1 is a possible D gene (5 bases). Deletions cut 5 bases from V and 7 bases from J, with 14 bases between. CDR3 size: 13 residues. Germline V gene lookup returns CDR1 LNHNV and CDR2 YYDKDF (reference sequence). Here the CDR3 reads CATSRRTLSGYTF. Written as DNA, the CDR3 is TGTGCCACCAGCCGTAGGACACTCTCTGGCTACACCTTC.

The gene calls are TRBV5-1 and TRBJ1-2; 8 nucleotides match TRBD1. The germline gives CDR1 SGHRS, CDR2 YFSETQ. V was clipped by 4 bases and J by 7 bases; unmatched bases: 9. CDR3 length equals 14 residues. CDR3 residues: CASSPGQGWAGYTF. DNA for the CDR3: TGCGCCAGCAGCCCCGGACAGGGTTGGGCTGGCTACACCTTC.

The rearrangement uses TRBV3-1 (or the pseudogene TRBV3-2) and TRBJ2-7; 8 positions match TRBD1. This CDR3 region has 13 residues. Per the germline V gene, CDR1 is LGHDT and CDR2 is YNNKEL (reference sequence). V gave up 8 bases and J gave up 6 bases; unmatched junction bases: 9. CDR3 residues: CASGGQGGSEQYF. The DNA for the CDR3 is TGTGCCAGCGGTGGACAGGGAGGATCCGAGCAGTACTTC.

The rearrangement links TRBV9 to TRBJ1-2; the match to TRBD1 covers 9 bases. This CDR3 is built from 15 residues. V gave up 2 bases and J gave up 2 bases; unmatched junction bases: 4. Germline loops: CDR1 SGDLS, CDR2 YYNGEE. Here the CDR3 DNA reads TGTGCCAGCAGCGTCACGGGACAGGGAAACTATGGCTACACCTTC. Protein: CASSVTGQGNYGYTF.

This chain links TRBV2 with TRBJ1-1; 8 positions agree with TRBD1. The V gene end was trimmed by 6 bases and the J gene end by 2 bases; junction bases not matched to a gene: 5. Germline CDR1 reads SNHLY; CDR2 reads FYNNEI. The CDR3 loop spans 14 amino acids. The CDR3 coding sequence is TGTGCCAGCAGAACAGGGGGAAGCAACACTGAAGCTTTCTTT. Encoded protein: CASRTGGSNTEAFF.

The chain carries TRBV12-5 and TRBJ1-1; 9 nucleotides agree with TRBD1. The V gene's germline CDR1 is LGHNT and CDR2 FRNRAP. V trimming: 6 bases; J trimming: 6 bases; junction bases outside the gene matches: 11. This CDR3 comprises 15 residues. The CDR3 coding sequence is TGTGCTAGTGGGCCGACCGGGACAGGGTCCCCTGAAGCTTTCTTT. It specifies CASGPTGTGSPEAFF.